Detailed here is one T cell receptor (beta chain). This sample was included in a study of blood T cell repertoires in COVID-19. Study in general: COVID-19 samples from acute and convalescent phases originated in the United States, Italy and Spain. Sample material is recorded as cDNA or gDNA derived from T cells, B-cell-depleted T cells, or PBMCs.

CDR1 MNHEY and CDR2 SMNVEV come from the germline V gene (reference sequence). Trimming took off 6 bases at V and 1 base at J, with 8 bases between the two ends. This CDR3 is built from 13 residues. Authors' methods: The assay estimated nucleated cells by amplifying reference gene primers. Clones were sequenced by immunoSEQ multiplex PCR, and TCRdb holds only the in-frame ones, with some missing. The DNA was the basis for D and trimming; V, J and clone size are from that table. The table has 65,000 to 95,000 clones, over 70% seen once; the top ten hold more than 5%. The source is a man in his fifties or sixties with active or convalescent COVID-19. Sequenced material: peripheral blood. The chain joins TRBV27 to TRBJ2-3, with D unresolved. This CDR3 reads CASSLRGTDTQYF. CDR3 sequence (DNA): TGTGCCAGCAGCCTAAGAGGCACAGATACGCAGTATTTT.